Below, 27 T cell receptor beta chains from the same sample are listed, as sequenced in a study of T cells in narcolepsy (dated by TCRdb to between 2017 and 2018). The library was built by means of the immunoSEQ multiplex PCR assay. The table was pulled from immuneACCESS by TCRdb, which kept in-frame rearrangements only. Such tables lose some clones; where checked, under half of the loss comes from unresolved V genes, and the rest has no known cause. Across this sample there are roughly 20,000 clones, with roughly four fifths seen only once. The ten largest clones add up to 1.5% to 2% of the sample. Sequenced: memory (CD45RA-) CD4+ T cells from blood. According to the study, the label for this sample's cell subset or site signals: memory T cells sorted ex vivo from peripheral blood. The origin of the receptors is a human donor in good health.

The gene calls are TRBV6-1 and TRBJ2-7; 10 bases match TRBD2. CDR1 and CDR2 from the germline V gene are MNHNS and SASEGT. The trim removed 4 bases at V and 0 bases at J, leaving 6 bases unmatched. The CDR3 loop spans 16 amino acids. CDR3 coding DNA: TGTGCCAGCAGTGGCTCTGCTAGCGGGGGCTCCTACGAGCAGTACTTC. It specifies CASSGSASGGSYEQYF.

The gene calls are TRBV9 and TRBJ2-3, with 8 bases that match TRBD2. J gave up 3 bases and V 0 bases, and 6 bases lay outside the gene matches. CDR3 length: 16 residues. Germline CDR1 reads SGDLS; CDR2 reads YYNGEE. CDR3 amino acids: CASSVGSSGVTDTQYF. The CDR3 DNA reads as TGTGCCAGCAGCGTAGGGAGTAGCGGGGTAACAGATACGCAGTATTTT.

As for this clone: Other nucleotide sequences from this sample produce the same CDR3. The chain links TRBV6-1 to TRBJ1-4; TRBD1 matches 8 bases. The CDR3 is 14 residues long. CDR1 is MNHNS, CDR2 SASEGT, per germline. V was pared by 6 bases and J by 2 bases, with 2 bases of the junction left unmatched. The CDR3 loop is CASRGDRTNEKLFF. The CDR3, as DNA: TGTGCCAGCAGGGGGGACAGGACTAATGAAAAACTGTTTTTT.

This clone occurred once. The V gene is TRBV19, the J gene TRBJ1-2; 8 bases line up with TRBD1. This CDR3 comprises 14 residues. V gave up 5 bases and J gave up 4 bases; unmatched junction bases: 6. Germline V CDR1 and CDR2: LNHDA, SQIVND (reference sequence). The CDR3: CASSGQGAGYGYTF. Written as DNA, the CDR3 is TGTGCCAGTAGTGGGCAGGGGGCTGGCTATGGCTACACCTTC.

A single count supports this clone. The J gene is TRBJ2-2, the V gene TRBV7-3; D is tentatively TRBD1 or TRBD2 (5 bases each). The germline V gene encodes CDR1 SGHTA and CDR2 FQGTGA. The CDR3 length is 14 residues. The V end was cut by 7 bases, the J end by 1 base, with 10 bases between. The CDR3 nucleotides are TGTGCCAGCACCCCGGGACGGAACACCGGGGAGCTGTTTTTT. Encoded protein: CASTPGRNTGELFF.

This sequence joins TRBV7-8 and TRBJ2-7; perhaps TRBD1 as D (8 bases). Trimming removed 4 bases at V and 4 bases at J, with 14 bases between. Germline loops: CDR1 SGHVS, CDR2 FQNEAQ. The CDR3 spans 14 residues. CDR3 in DNA: TGTGCCAGCAGCTCACAGGGGGGGGCGTACGAGCAGTACTTC. Its protein is CASSSQGGAYEQYF.

The chain uses TRBV15 and TRBJ2-7; D remains unclear. Germline lookup yields CDR1 LNHNV and CDR2 YYDKDF (reference sequence). The V gene lost 2 bases and the J gene lost 3 bases, with 11 bases spanning the gap. The CDR3 totals 14 residues. CDR3 sequence (DNA): TGTGCCACCAGCAGATTCGATGTTCTCTACGAGCAGTACTTC. Translation gives CATSRFDVLYEQYF.

The J gene is TRBJ1-4, the V gene TRBV4-3; TRBD1 is a possible D gene (5 bases). The CDR3 runs 15 residues. CDR1 LGHNA and CDR2 YSLEER come from the germline V gene. V dropped 4 bases and J dropped 7 bases, with 16 bases sitting between them. The CDR3 spells CASSPGPSGGEKLFF. Here the CDR3 DNA reads TGCGCCAGCAGCCCGGGACCTTCCGGAGGTGAAAAACTGTTTTTT.

The DNA of the CDR3 is TGTGCCAGTAGTATTTCTGGAAGCACAGATACGCAGTATTTT. Its translation: CASSISGSTDTQYF. The chain employs TRBV19 and TRBJ2-3; D not certain. Trimming removed 3 bases at V and 0 bases at J, with 7 bases between. The germline V gene has CDR1 LNHDA and CDR2 SQIVND (reference sequence). CDR3 length equals 14 residues.

CDR3 coding DNA: TGTGCCAGCAGCGTCGGGACTAGCGTACAAGAGACCCAGTACTTC. Encoded protein: CASSVGTSVQETQYF. The chain carries TRBV7-2 and TRBJ2-5; TRBD2 matches at 10 bases. Germline CDR1 reads SGHTA; CDR2 reads FQGNSA. Trimming cost V 5 bases and J 2 bases; bases outside gene matches: 5. The CDR3 is 15 amino acids.

The chain uses TRBV7-6 and TRBJ1-2; perhaps TRBD1 as D (5 bases). This CDR3 has 15 amino acids. Germline V gives CDR1 SGHVS, CDR2 FNYEAQ. V lost 8 bases, J lost 6 bases, and 22 bases lay in between. Here the CDR3 DNA reads TGTGCCAGCCGGCAGGAGGCATGGCTCAGGGATGGCTACACCTTC. Translating gives CASRQEAWLRDGYTF. Together with reference TRBV7-6 and TRBJ1-2, the CDR3 gives the full variable domain: GAGVSQSPRYKVTKRGQDVALRCDPISGHVSLYWYRQALGQGPEFLTYFNYEAQQDKSGLPNDRFSAERPEGSISTLTIQRTEQRDSAMYRCASRQEAWLRDGYTFGSGTRLTVV.

The chain couples TRBV6-5 to TRBJ2-2; TRBD2 matches at 8 bases. Germline CDR1 is MNHEY and CDR2 is SVGAGI. The CDR3 extends over 15 amino acids. V shed 2 bases and J 4 bases; nucleotides not matched to a gene: 3. CDR3 in DNA: TGTGCCAGCAGTTACCAACTAGCGGCCACCGGGGAGCTGTTTTTT. Amino acid sequence: CASSYQLAATGELFF.

This clone counts as medium-sized (0.01 to 0.1%). This chain joins TRBV5-6 and TRBJ1-1, with a possible D match to TRBD1 (6 bases). Germline V CDR1 and CDR2: SGHDT, YYEEEE. The V end lost 3 bases, the J end lost 9 bases, and 30 bases lay between the germline ends. The length of the CDR3 is 18 residues. DNA for the CDR3: TGTGCCAGCAGCTCAGGGCAGGGGTCCGGTAAGGGGGGCCAGAAAGCTTTCTTT. Its protein product is CASSSGQGSGKGGQKAFF.

The chain joins TRBV9 to TRBJ1-3; D may be TRBD1 (6 bases). Germline V gene data show CDR1 as SGDLS and CDR2 as YYNGEE. The CDR3 has 16 amino acids. Deletions cut 2 bases from V and 0 bases from J, with 12 bases between. In DNA form, the CDR3 reads TGTGCCAGCAGCGTGGGGGCTGAAAGCTCTGGAAACACCATATATTTT. It codes for CASSVGAESSGNTIYF.

The chain is built from TRBV5-4 and TRBJ2-7; 7 bases line up with TRBD2. V was clipped by 0 bases and J by 6 bases; unmatched bases: 9. The CDR3 contains 15 residues. Germline lookup yields CDR1 SGHNT and CDR2 YYREEE (reference sequence). The CDR3 spells CASSLEGGRIGEQYF. In DNA, the CDR3 is TGTGCCAGCAGCTTGGAAGGCGGGAGAATTGGCGAGCAGTACTTC.

With respect to this clone: One junction end does not reproduce the germline sequence, and a read error may be involved. This CDR3 is also generated by other DNA sequences in the sample. The chain is built from TRBV29-1 and TRBJ1-2, with D maybe TRBD1 (5 bases). The germline gives CDR1 SQVTM, CDR2 ANQGSEA. The CDR3 has 11 residues. For the CDR3, the DNA is TGCAGCGCCACAGGCGGGGATGGCTACACCTTT. The encoded protein is CSATGGDGYTF.

The V call is TRBV6-6, the J call TRBJ2-1; unclear D gene. CDR1 is MNHNY and CDR2 is SVGAGI in the germline V gene (reference sequence). Trimming pared 2 bases from V and 10 bases from J, leaving 12 bases between. The CDR3 contains 13 residues. The CDR3 bases are TGTGCCAGCAGTTACCCCCAGAGAGCGGAGCAGTTCTTC. It codes for CASSYPQRAEQFF.

The chain is built from TRBV28 and TRBJ1-5; perhaps TRBD1 as D (6 bases). This CDR3 has 15 amino acids. Between the trimmed V and J ends, which lost 2 bases and 7 bases, there was a span of 15 bases. CDR1 is MDHEN and CDR2 is SYDVKM in the germline V gene. CDR3 amino acids: CASSLLDSTEQPQHF. For the CDR3, the DNA is TGTGCCAGCAGTTTACTGGACAGTACAGAACAGCCCCAGCATTTT.

There are a few counts of this clone. The V and J genes are TRBV28 and TRBJ2-7; D gene ambiguous. This CDR3 is built from 12 residues. Germline CDR1 and CDR2: MDHEN and SYDVKM. The V end was cut by 3 bases, the J end by 4 bases, with 7 bases between. The CDR3 DNA reads TGTGCCAGCAGTTTCAAACAGTACGAGCAGTACTTC. It codes for CASSFKQYEQYF.

This chain connects TRBV6-5 to TRBJ2-1; D is possibly TRBD2 (5 bases). The germline gives CDR1 MNHEY, CDR2 SVGAGI. The CDR3 covers 13 residues. V lost 5 bases, J lost 6 bases, and 11 bases lay in between. The DNA for the CDR3 is TGTGCCAGCAGTCCGCGAGCGGCCAATGAGCAGTTCTTC. Its translation: CASSPRAANEQFF.

The chain links TRBV5-1 to TRBJ1-1; D is possibly TRBD1 (5 bases). Per germline, CDR1 SGHRS and CDR2 YFSETQ. The CDR3 consists of 16 residues. The V end was cut by 4 bases, the J end by 1 base, with 17 bases between. In DNA form, the CDR3 reads TGCGCCAGCAGCGGTGGGACGGTCACTCCGAACACTGAAGCTTTCTTT. Protein product: CASSGGTVTPNTEAFF. Filled out from reference TRBV5-1 and TRBJ1-1, the complete variable domain reads KAGVTQTPRYLIKTRGQQVTLSCSPISGHRSVSWYQQTPGQGLQFLFEYFSETQRNKGNFPGRFSGRQFSNSRSEMNVSTLELGDSALYLCASSGGTVTPNTEAFFGQGTRLTVV.

This clone was seen a single time. The rearrangement joins TRBV2 to TRBJ1-5; D is unresolved. CDR1 is SNHLY, CDR2 FYNNEI, per germline. This CDR3 has 15 amino acids. The germline V and J ends were trimmed by 0 bases and 4 bases, with 10 bases remaining between them. The CDR3 spells CASSEALPGNQPQHF. The DNA of the CDR3 is TGTGCCAGCAGTGAAGCGCTTCCGGGGAATCAGCCCCAGCATTTT. The whole variable domain, filled in from reference TRBV2 and TRBJ1-5, reads EPEVTQTPSHQVTQMGQEVILRCVPISNHLYFYWYRQILGQKVEFLVSFYNNEISEKSEIFDDQFSVERPDGSNFTLKIRSTKLEDSAMYFCASSEALPGNQPQHFGDGTRLSIL.

This chain connects TRBV14 to TRBJ1-1; no firm D call. Trimming left V 0 bases short and J 0 bases short, with 5 bases between. Per germline, CDR1 SGHDN and CDR2 FVKESK. CDR3 length: 14 amino acids. In nucleotides, the CDR3 is TGTGCCAGCAGCCAAGATCTGATGAACACTGAAGCTTTCTTT. It specifies CASSQDLMNTEAFF.

The chain joins TRBV28 to TRBJ2-1; TRBD1 might be the D (5 bases). Per the germline V gene, CDR1 is MDHEN and CDR2 is SYDVKM. The length of the CDR3 is 16 residues. The V end was cut by 10 bases, the J end by 1 base, with 20 bases between. The CDR3 DNA sequence: TGTGCCATCCAGGGTACAACGTCCCGGTCCTACAATGAGCAGTTCTTC. Amino acid sequence: CAIQGTTSRSYNEQFF.

The chain is built from TRBV7-9 and TRBJ2-7; a weak D match, TRBD1 (6 bases). The germline CDR1 and CDR2 sequences are SEHNR and FQNEAQ (reference sequence). V lost 2 bases and J lost 2, with 13 bases in between. The CDR3 loop spans 15 amino acids. In DNA, the CDR3 is TGTGCCAGCAGCTTATCCTGGGACACTGCCTACGAGCAGTACTTC. Its translation: CASSLSWDTAYEQYF. Supplemented by reference TRBV7-9 and TRBJ2-7, the full variable domain reads DTGVSQNPRHKITKRGQNVTFRCDPISEHNRLYWYRQTLGQGPEFLTYFQNEAQLEKSRLLSDRFSAERPKGSFSTLEIQRTEQGDSAMYLCASSLSWDTAYEQYFGPGTRLTVT.

V is TRBV30 and J is TRBJ1-1; D ambiguous. V lost 3 bases and J 2 bases, leaving 16 bases between the germline ends. In germline, CDR1 is GTSNPN, CDR2 SVGIG (reference sequence). The CDR3 spans 15 residues. This chain's CDR3 is CAWRRTWQLNTEAFF. CDR3 nucleotides: TGTGCCTGGAGGCGAACGTGGCAGCTCAACACTGAAGCTTTCTTT.

The V call is TRBV15, the J call TRBJ1-4; 8 bases map to TRBD1. Germline-derived CDR1 and CDR2 are LNHNV and YYDKDF (reference sequence). Unmatched junction bases numbered 16, after V lost 0 bases and J lost 13 bases. The CDR3 consists of 17 residues. Here the CDR3 reads CATSRDRDTGGGVGLFF. CDR3 nucleotide sequence: TGTGCCACCAGCAGAGATCGGGACACAGGGGGGGGAGTAGGACTGTTTTTT.